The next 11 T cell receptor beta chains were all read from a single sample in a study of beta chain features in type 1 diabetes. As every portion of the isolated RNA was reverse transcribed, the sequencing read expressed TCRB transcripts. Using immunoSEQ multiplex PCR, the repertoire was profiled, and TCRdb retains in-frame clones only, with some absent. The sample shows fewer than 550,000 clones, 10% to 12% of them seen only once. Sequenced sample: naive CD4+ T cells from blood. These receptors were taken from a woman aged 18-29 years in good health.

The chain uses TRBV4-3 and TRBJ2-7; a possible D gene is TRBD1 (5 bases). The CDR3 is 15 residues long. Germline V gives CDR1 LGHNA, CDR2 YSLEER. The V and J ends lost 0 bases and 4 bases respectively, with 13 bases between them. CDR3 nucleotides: TGCGCCAGCAGCCAAGATGACCGCAGGGCGTACGAGCAGTACTTC. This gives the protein CASSQDDRRAYEQYF.

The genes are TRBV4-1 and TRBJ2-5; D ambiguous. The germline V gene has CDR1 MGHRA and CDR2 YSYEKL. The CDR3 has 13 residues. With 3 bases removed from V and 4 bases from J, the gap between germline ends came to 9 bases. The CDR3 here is CASSQWNGETQYF. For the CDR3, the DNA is TGCGCCAGCAGCCAGTGGAATGGAGAGACCCAGTACTTC.

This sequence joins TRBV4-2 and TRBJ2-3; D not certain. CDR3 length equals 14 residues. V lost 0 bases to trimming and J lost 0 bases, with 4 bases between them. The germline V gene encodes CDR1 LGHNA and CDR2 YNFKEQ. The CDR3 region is CASSQEGSTDTQYF. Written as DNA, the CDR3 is TGTGCCAGCAGCCAAGAAGGGAGCACAGATACGCAGTATTTT.

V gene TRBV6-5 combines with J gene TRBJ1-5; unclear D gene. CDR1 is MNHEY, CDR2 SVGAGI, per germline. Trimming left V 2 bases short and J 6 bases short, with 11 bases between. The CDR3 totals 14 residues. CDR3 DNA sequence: TGTGCCAGCAGTTACAGGCTGAGAACTCAGCCCCAGCATTTT. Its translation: CASSYRLRTQPQHF.

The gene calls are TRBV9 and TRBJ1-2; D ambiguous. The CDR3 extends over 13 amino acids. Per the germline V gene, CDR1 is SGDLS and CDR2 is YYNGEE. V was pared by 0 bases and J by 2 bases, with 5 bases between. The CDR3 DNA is TGTGCCAGCAGCGTAGCCAGGAACTATGGCTACACCTTC. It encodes CASSVARNYGYTF.

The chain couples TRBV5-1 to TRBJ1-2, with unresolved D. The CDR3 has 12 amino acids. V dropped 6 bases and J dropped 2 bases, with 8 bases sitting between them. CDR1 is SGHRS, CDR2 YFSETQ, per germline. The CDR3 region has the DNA TGCGCCAGCAAACGAGACAACTATGGCTACACCTTC. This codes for CASKRDNYGYTF.

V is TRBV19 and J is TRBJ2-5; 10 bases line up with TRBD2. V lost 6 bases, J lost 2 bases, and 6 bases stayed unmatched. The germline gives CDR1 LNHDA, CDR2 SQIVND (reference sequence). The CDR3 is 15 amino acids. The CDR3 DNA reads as TGTGCCAGTAGCCACCAACTAGCGGGACAAGAGACCCAGTACTTC. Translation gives CASSHQLAGQETQYF. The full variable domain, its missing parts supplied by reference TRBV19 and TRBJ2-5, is DGGITQSPKYLFRKEGQNVTLSCEQNLNHDAMYWYRQDPGQGLRLIYYSQIVNDFQKGDIAEGYSVSREKKESFPLTVTSAQKNPTAFYLCASSHQLAGQETQYFGPGTRLLVL.

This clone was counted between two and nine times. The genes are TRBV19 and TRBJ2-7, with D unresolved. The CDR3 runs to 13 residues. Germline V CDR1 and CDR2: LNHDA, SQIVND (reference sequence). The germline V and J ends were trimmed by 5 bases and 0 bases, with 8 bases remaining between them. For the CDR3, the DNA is TGTGCCAGTAGTGCACAGAACTCCTACGAGCAGTACTTC. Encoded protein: CASSAQNSYEQYF.

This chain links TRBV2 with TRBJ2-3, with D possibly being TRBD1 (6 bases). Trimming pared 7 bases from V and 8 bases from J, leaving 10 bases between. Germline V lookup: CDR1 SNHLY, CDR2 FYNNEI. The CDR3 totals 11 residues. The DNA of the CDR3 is TGTGCCAGCAACAGGGTGGGTACGCAGTATTTT. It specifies CASNRVGTQYF.

This CDR3 is CASSRGTSVFNEQYF. In DNA form, the CDR3 reads TGTGCCAGCAGCCGCGGGACTAGCGTTTTCAACGAGCAGTACTTC. V gene TRBV7-9 combines with J gene TRBJ2-7; 10 nucleotides agree with TRBD2. The germline CDR1 and CDR2 sequences are SEHNR and FQNEAQ (reference sequence). V lost 5 bases, J lost 5 bases, and 9 bases stayed unmatched. The CDR3 length is 15 residues.

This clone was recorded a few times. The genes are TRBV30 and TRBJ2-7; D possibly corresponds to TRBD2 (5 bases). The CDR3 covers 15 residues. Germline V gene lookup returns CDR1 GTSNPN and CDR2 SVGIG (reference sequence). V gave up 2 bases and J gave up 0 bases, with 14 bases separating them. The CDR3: CAWSWGVQSSYEQYF. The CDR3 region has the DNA TGTGCCTGGAGTTGGGGAGTCCAGAGCTCCTACGAGCAGTACTTC. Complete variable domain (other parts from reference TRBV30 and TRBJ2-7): SQTIHQWPATLVQPVGSPLSLECTVEGTSNPNLYWYRQAAGRGLQLLFYSVGIGQISSEVPQNLSASRPQDRQFILSSKKLLLSDSGFYLCAWSWGVQSSYEQYFGPGTRLTVT.